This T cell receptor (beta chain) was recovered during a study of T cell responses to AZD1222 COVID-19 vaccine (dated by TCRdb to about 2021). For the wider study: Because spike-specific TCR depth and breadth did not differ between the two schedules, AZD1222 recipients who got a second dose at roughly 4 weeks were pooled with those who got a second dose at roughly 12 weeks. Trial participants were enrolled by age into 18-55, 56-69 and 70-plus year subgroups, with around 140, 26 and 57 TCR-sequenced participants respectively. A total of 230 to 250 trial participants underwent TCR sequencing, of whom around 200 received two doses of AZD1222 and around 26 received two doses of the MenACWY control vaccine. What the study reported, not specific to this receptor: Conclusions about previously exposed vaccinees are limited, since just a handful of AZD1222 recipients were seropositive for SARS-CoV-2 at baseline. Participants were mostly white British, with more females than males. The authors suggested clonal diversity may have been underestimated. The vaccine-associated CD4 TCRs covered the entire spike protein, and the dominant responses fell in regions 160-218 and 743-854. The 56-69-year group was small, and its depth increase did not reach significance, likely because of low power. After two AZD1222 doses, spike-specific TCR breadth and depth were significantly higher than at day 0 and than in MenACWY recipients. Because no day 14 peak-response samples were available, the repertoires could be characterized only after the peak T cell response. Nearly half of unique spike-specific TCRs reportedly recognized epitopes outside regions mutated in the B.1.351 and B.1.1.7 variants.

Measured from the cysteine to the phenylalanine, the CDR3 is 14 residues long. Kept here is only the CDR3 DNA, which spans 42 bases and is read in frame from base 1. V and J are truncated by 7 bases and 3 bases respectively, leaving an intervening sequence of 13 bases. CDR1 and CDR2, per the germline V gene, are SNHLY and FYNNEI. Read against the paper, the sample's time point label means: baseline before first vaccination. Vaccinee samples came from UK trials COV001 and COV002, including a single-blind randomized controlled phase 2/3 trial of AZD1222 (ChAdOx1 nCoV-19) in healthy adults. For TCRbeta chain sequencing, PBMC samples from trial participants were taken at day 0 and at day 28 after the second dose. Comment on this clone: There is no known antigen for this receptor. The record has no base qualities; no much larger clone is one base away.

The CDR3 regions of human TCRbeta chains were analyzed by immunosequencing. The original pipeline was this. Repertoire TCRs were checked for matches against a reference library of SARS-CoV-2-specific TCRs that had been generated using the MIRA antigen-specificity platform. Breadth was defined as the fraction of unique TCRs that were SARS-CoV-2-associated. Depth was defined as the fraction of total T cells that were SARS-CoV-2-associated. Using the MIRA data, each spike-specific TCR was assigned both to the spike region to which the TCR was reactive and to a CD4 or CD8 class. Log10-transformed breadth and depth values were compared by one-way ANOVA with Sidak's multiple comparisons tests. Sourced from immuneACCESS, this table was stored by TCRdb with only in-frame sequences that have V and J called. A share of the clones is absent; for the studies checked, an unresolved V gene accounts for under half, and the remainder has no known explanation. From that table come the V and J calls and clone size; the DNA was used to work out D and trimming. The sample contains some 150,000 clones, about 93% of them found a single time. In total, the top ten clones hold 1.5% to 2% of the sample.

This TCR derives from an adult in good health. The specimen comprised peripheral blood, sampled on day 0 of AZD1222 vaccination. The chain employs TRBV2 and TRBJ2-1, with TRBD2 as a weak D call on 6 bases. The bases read TGTGCCAGCAATCAACTAGCAAACTACAATGAGCAGTTCTTC. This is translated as CASNQLANYNEQFF.